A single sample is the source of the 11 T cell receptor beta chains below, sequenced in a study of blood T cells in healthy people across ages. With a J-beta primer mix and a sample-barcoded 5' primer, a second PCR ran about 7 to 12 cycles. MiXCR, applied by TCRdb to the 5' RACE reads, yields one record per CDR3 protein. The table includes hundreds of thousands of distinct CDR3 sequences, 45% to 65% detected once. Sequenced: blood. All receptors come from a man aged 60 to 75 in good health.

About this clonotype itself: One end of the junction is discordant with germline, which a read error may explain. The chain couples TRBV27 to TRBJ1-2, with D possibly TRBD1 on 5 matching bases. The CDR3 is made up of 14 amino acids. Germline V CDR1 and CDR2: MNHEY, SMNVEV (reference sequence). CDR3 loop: CACSPTGHNYGYTF. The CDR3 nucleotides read TGTGCCTGCAGTCCCACAGGACATAACTATGGCTACACCTTC.

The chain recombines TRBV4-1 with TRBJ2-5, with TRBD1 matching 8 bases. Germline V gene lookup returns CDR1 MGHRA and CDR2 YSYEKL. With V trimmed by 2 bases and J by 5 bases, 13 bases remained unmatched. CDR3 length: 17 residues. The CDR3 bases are TGCGCCAGCAGCCAACGGGACAGGCCGGGACAGGACGAGACCCAGTACTTC. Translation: CASSQRDRPGQDETQYF.

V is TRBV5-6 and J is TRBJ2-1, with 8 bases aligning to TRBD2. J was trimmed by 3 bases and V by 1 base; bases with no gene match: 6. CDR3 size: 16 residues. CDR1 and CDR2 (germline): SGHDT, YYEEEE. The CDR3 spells CASSLYLSGIYNEQFF. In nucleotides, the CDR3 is TGTGCCAGCAGCTTGTATCTTAGCGGGATCTACAATGAGCAGTTCTTC.

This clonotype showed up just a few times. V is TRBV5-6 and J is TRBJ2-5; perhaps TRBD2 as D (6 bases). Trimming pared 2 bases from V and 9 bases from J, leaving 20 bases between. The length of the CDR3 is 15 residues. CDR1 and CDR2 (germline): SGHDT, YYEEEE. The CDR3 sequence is CASSFTGIPGEAQYF. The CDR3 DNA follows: TGTGCCAGCAGCTTTACAGGAATCCCCGGGGAGGCCCAGTACTTC.

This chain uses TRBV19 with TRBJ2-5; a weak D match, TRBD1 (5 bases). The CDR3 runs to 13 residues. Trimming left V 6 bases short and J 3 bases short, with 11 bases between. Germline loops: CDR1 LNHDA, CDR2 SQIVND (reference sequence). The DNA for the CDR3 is TGTGCCAGTAGACTCGACAGTGAAGAGACCCAGTACTTC. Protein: CASRLDSEETQYF. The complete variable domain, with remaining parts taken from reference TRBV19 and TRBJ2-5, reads DGGITQSPKYLFRKEGQNVTLSCEQNLNHDAMYWYRQDPGQGLRLIYYSQIVNDFQKGDIAEGYSVSREKKESFPLTVTSAQKNPTAFYLCASRLDSEETQYFGPGTRLLVL.

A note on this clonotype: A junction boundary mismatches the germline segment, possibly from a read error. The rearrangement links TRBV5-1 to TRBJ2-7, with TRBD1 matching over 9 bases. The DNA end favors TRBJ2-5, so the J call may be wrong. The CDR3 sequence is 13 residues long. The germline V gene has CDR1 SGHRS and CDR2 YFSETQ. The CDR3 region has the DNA TGTGCCAGCAGCCCCACAGGGGGCGGGACCCAGTACTTC. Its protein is CASSPTGGGTQYF.

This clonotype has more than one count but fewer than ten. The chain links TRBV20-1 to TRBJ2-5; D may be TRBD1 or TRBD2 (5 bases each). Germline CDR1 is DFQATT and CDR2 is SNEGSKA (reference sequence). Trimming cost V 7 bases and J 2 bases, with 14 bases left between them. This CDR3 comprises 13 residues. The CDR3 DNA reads TGCAGTGTTACCGGGACGAGACAAGAGACCCAGTACTTC. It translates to CSVTGTRQETQYF.

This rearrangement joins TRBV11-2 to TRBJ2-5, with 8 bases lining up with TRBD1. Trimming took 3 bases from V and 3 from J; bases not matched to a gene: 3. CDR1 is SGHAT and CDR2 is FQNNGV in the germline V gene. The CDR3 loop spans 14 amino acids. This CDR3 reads CASSFQTGEETQYF. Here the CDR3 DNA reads TGTGCCAGCAGCTTTCAGACAGGGGAAGAGACCCAGTACTTC.

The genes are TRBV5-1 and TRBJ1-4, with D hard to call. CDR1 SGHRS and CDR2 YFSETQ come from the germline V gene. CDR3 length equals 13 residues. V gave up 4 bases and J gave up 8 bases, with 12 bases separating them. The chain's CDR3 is CASSMDPEEKLFF. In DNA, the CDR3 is TGCGCCAGCAGCATGGACCCAGAGGAAAAACTGTTTTTT.

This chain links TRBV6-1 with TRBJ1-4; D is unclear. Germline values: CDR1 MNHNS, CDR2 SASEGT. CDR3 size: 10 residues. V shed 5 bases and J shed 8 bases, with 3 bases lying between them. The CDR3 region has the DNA TGTGCCAGCAGTCAGGAAAAACTGTTTTTT. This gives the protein CASSQEKLFF.

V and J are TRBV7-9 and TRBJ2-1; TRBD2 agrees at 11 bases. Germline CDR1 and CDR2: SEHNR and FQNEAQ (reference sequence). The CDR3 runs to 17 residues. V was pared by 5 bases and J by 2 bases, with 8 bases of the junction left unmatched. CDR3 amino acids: CASSGTGLAATYNEQFF. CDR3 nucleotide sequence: TGTGCCAGCAGCGGCACGGGACTAGCGGCGACCTACAATGAGCAGTTCTTC.